This T cell receptor beta chain was captured by sequencing in a study of cytomegalovirus exposure and HLA in healthy donors. Study overall: Counted in an early data release were 75 million to 85 million unique TCRs from HLA-typed donors. The study's findings and limits: What a later analysis showed was that several of the most significant clusters appeared linked to common viral pathogens. The authors confirmed in vitro that three CMV-associated chains were specific for CMV antigens.

Between the trimmed V and J ends, which lost 0 bases and 4 bases, there was a span of 11 bases. Germline V CDR1 and CDR2: SGDLS, YYNGEE. This CDR3 comprises 14 residues. Primers: 60 Vbeta forward and 13 Jbeta reverse. Produced via immunoSEQ multiplex PCR; TCRdb's table is partial and in-frame only. Among approximately 190,000 clones listed, about 70% were seen once. About this clone itself: The antigen remains unidentified.

The chain carries TRBV9 and TRBJ2-7; TRBD1 is a possible D gene (5 bases). The sequence was collected from a man in his forties in good health and CMV-seropositive. What was sequenced was PBMCs. CDR3 coding DNA: TGTGCCAGCAGCGTAGCAGCAGGGTCATACGAGCAGTACTTC. It specifies CASSVAAGSYEQYF.